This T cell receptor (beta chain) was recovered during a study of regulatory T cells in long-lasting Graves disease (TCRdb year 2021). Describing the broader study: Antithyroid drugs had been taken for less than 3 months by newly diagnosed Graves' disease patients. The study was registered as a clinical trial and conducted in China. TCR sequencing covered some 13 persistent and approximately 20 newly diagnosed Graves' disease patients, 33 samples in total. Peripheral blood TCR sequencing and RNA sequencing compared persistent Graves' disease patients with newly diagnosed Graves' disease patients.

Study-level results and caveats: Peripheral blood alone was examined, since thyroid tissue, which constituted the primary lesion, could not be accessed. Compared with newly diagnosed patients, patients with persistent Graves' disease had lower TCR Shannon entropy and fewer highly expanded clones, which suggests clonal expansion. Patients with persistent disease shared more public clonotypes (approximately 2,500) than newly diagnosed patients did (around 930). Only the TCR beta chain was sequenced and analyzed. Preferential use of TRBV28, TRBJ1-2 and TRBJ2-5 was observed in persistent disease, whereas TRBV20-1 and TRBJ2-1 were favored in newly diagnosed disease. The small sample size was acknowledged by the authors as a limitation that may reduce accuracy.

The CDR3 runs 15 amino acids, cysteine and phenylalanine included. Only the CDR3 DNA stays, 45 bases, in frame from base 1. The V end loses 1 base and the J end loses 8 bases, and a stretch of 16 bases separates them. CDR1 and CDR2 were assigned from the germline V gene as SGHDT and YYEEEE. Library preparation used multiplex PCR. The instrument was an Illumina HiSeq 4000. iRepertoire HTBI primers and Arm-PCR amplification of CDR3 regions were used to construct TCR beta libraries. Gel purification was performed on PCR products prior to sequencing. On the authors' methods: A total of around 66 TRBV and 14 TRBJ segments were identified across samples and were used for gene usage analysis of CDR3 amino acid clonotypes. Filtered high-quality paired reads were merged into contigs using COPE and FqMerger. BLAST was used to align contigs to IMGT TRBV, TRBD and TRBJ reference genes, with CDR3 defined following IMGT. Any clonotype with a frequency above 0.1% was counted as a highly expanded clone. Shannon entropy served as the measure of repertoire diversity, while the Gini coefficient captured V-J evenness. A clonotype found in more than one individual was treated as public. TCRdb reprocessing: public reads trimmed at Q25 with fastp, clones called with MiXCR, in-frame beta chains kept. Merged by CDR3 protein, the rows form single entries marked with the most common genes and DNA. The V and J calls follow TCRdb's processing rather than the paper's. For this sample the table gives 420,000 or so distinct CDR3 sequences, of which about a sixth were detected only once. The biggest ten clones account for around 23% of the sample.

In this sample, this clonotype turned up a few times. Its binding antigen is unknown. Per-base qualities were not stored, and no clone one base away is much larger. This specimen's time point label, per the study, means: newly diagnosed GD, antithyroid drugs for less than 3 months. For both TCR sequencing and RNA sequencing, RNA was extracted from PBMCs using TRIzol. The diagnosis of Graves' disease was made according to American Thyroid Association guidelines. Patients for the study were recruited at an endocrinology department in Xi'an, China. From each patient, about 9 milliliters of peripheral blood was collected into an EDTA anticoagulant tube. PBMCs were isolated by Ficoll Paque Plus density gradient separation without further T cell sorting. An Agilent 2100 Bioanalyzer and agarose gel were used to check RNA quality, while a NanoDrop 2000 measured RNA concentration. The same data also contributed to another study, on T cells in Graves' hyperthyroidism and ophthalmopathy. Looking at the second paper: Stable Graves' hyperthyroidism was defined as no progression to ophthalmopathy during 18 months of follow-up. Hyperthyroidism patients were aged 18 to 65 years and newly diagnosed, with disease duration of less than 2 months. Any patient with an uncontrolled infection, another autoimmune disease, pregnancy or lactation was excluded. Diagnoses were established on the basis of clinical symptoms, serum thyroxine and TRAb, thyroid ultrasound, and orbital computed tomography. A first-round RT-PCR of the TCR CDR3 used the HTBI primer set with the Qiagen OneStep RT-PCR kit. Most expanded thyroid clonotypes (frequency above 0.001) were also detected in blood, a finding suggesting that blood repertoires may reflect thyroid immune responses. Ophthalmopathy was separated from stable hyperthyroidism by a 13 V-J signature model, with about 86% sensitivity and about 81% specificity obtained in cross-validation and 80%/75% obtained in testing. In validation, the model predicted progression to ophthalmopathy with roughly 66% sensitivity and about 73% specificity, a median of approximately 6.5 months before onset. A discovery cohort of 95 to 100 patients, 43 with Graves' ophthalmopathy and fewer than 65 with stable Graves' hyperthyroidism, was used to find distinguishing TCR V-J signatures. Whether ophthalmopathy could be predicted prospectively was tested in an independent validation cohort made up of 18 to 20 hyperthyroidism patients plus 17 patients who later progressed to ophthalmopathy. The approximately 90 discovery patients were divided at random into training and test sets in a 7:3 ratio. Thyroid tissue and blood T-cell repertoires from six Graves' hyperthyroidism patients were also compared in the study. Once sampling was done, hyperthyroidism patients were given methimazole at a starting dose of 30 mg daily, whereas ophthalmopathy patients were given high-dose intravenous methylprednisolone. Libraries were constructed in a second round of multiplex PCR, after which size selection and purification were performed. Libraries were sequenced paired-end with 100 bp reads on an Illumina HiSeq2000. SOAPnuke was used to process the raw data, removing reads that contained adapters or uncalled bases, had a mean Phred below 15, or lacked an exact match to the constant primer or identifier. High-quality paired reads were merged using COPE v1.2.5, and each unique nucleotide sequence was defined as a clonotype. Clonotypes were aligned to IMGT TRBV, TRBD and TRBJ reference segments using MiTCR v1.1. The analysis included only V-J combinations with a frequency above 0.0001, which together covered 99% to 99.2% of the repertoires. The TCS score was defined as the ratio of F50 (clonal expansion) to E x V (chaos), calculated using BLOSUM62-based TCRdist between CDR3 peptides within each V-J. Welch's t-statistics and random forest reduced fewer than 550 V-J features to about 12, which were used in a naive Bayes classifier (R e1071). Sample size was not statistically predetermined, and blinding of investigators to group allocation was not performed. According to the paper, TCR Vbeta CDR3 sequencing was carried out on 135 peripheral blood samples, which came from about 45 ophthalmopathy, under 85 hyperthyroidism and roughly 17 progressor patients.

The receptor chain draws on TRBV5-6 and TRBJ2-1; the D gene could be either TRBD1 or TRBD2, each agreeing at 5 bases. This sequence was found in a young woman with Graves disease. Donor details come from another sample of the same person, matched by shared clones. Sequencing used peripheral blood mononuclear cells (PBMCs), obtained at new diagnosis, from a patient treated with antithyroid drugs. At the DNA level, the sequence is TGTGCCAGCAGCTTGCCCGGGGCTCCGGGGTATGAGCAGTTCTTC. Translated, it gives CASSLPGAPGYEQFF.